This TCR beta chain was documented in a study of STAT3 mutations in large granular lymphocyte leukemia. Looking at the study overall: Among longitudinally sequenced T-LGLL patients, roughly half had canonical activating STAT3 mutations detected. Study-wide results and limits: TCR clonotype switching after therapy occurred in about 35% of the 18 patients. In T-cell large granular lymphocyte leukemia, about half of patients showed multiple immunodominant subclonotypes.

In germline, CDR1 is SQVTM, CDR2 ANQGSEA. Trimming shortened V by 8 bases and J by 4 bases, and 18 bases separated the two germline ends. This CDR3 region has 15 residues. Produced via immunoSEQ multiplex PCR; TCRdb's table is partial and in-frame only. The sample holds 35,000 or so clones; roughly 84% are singletons and the top ten take roughly 0.4%. Of note for this clone: Its specificity is not known.

The genes are TRBV29-1 and TRBJ2-6, with D perhaps matching TRBD1 (5 bases). Sequencing was performed on PBMCs. The TCR sequence derives from a human donor with T large granular lymphocyte leukemia. Some clones in this sample may be carry-over from other donors' samples. The CDR3 spells CSTEVREKGANVLTF. The CDR3, as DNA: TGCAGCACCGAAGTCAGGGAAAAAGGGGCCAACGTCCTGACTTTC.